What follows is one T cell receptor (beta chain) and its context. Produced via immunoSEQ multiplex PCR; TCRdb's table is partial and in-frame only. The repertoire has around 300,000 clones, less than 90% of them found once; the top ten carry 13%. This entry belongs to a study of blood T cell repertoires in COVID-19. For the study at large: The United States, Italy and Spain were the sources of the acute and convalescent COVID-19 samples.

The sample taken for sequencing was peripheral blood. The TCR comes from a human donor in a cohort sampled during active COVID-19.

The CDR3 region has the DNA TGTGCCAGCAGTTTCCGACAGGGCGGGCAGTTCTTC. Protein: CASSFRQGGQFF. This chain joins TRBV28 and TRBJ2-1, with 7 bases lining up with TRBD1. Trimming removed 3 bases from V and 12 bases from J; junction bases left unmatched: 5. This CDR3 is built from 12 residues. The germline V gene has CDR1 MDHEN and CDR2 SYDVKM.